This T cell receptor beta chain was profiled in a study of cytomegalovirus exposure and HLA in healthy donors. Notes on the study in general: Later work found most CMV-associated TCR beta chains apparently HLA-restricted. In a later analysis, at a false discovery rate of 0.05, 17,000 or so TCR beta sequences were associated with HLA alleles. Among TCR beta chains, those listed as cytomegalovirus-associated numbered over 150. Generally TCR sequences proved uncommon, though certain public TCRs appeared in numerous donors.

This clone was observed a few times. Its antigen remains unknown. Trimming removed 7 bases from V and 8 bases from J, with 22 bases in between. The germline V gene has CDR1 SGHRS and CDR2 YFSETQ. The CDR3 extends over 15 amino acids. The PCR used 60 Vbeta and 13 Jbeta primers. The method was immunoSEQ multiplex PCR; TCRdb's version includes in-frame clones alone and lacks a portion of them. The sample holds fewer than 100,000 clones; 76% are singletons and the top ten take about 2%. Sequenced material: PBMCs. This chain uses TRBV5-1 with TRBJ2-1; D uncertain. This clonotype originated in a man aged 40-50 years in good health and CMV-seronegative. CDR3 sequence reads: CASEAGHTLGDEQFF. In nucleotides, the CDR3 is TGCGCCAGCGAGGCCGGCCACACCCTTGGCGATGAGCAGTTCTTC.